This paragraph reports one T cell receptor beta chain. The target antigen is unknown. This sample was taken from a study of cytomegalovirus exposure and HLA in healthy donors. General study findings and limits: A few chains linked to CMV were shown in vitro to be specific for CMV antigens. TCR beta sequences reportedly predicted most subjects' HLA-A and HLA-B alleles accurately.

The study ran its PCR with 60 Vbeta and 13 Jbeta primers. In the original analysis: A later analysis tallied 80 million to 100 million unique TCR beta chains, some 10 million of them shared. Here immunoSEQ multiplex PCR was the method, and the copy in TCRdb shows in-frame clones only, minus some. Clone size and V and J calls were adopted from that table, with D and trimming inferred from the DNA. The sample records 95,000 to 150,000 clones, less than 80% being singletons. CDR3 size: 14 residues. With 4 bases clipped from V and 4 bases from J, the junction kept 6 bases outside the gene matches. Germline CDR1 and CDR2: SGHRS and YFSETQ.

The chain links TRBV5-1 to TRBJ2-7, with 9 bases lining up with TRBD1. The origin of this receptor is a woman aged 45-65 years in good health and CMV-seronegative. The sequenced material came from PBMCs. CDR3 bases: TGCGCCAGCAGCGTCCCGGGACAGGGATACGAGCAGTACTTC. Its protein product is CASSVPGQGYEQYF.